A selection of T cell receptor beta chains follows, all from one sample in a study of OX40 agonist ivuxolimab in advanced cancers. Repertoires were generated with immunoSEQ multiplex PCR, while TCRdb's copy carries only in-frame clones and drops some. The data contain approximately 61,000 clones, about nine tenths of them singletons. Sequences were derived from CD4+ or CD8+ T cells sorted from blood, sampled in a trial of the OX40 agonist ivuxolimab. The receptor set was obtained from an adult with an advanced solid tumor such as melanoma, head and neck, liver or kidney cancer. The CDR3 runs from the conserved cysteine through the conserved F or W. The D gene is left open where the match is weak. Size is stated for part of the rows, as once, few or many counts, or as a class when the clone is expanded.

clone_size d_call j_call v_call cdr3_aa cdr3_nt
. . TRBJ1-1 TRBV21-1 CASSKSPKGDTEAFF TGTGCCAGCAGCAAAAGCCCTAAAGGGGACACTGAAGCTTTCTTT
. TRBD1 TRBJ1-3 TRBV5-1 CASSLGQGALRGNTIYF TGCGCCAGCAGCTTGGGACAGGGGGCCTTGAGAGGAAACACCATATATTTT
. TRBD2 TRBJ2-7 TRBV11-2 CASSLGGGAYEQYF TGTGCCAGCAGCTTAGGCGGGGGGGCCTACGAGCAGTACTTC
. . TRBJ1-6 TRBV30 CAWKGAGYNSPLHF TGTGCCTGGAAAGGGGCGGGCTATAATTCACCCCTCCACTTT
. . TRBJ2-3 TRBV4-1 CASTWGSSSDTQYF TGCGCCAGCACATGGGGGTCCTCCTCAGATACGCAGTATTTT
. . TRBJ2-7 TRBV6-1 CASSEYDYEQYF TGTGCCAGCAGTGAATACGACTACGAGCAGTACTTC
. TRBD2 TRBJ2-3 TRBV19 CASTPMGSGGGTDTQYF TGTGCCAGTACCCCCATGGGGAGCGGGGGAGGCACAGATACGCAGTATTTT
. . TRBJ1-5 TRBV2 CASSGGGLGNSNQPQHF TGTGCCAGCAGTGGAGGGGGGTTGGGAAACAGCAATCAGCCCCAGCATTTT
. . TRBJ1-5 TRBV23-1 CASSLCQVNQPQHF TGCGCCAGCAGTCTATGTCAGGTCAATCAGCCCCAGCATTTT
. . TRBJ1-2 TRBV15 CATKTNYGYTF TGTGCCACCAAGACGAACTATGGCTACACCTTC
once . TRBJ1-1 TRBV19 CASSMGGPPTEAFF TGTGCCAGTAGTATGGGGGGCCCCCCCACTGAAGCTTTCTTT
. . TRBJ2-7 TRBV7-8 CASTGDESYEQYF TGTGCCAGCACCGGGGACGAGAGCTACGAGCAGTACTTC
once . TRBJ2-1 TRBV19 CASSTLDSDNEQFF TGTGCCAGTTCAACTTTAGACTCCGACAATGAGCAGTTCTTC
. . TRBJ2-7 TRBV2 CASSEGGAYEQYF TGTGCCAGCAGTGAAGGGGGCGCCTACGAGCAGTACTTC
. . TRBJ1-1 TRBV7-2 CASSLGPRVNTEAFF TGTGCCAGCAGCTTAGGTCCCAGGGTGAACACTGAAGCTTTCTTT
. . TRBJ1-2 TRBV23-1 CASSQGRIYGYTF TGCGCCAGCAGTCAGGGTCGGATCTATGGCTACACCTTC
. . TRBJ1-2 TRBV5-6 CASSARGTPYGYTF TGTGCCAGCAGTGCCAGGGGCACTCCTTATGGCTACACCTTC
. . TRBJ2-1 TRBV11-2 CASSYSGGDEQFF TGTGCCAGCAGCTACTCGGGGGGCGATGAGCAGTTCTTC
. . TRBJ1-1 TRBV6-1 CASRQGNEAFF TGTGCCAGCAGACAGGGTAATGAAGCTTTCTTT
. . TRBJ2-7 TRBV27 CASSPAEGRTYEQYF TGTGCCAGCAGTCCGGCTGAGGGGCGCACGTACGAGCAGTACTTC
. . TRBJ2-1 TRBV27 CASRWGVLNEQFF TGTGCCAGCAGATGGGGGGTCCTCAATGAGCAGTTCTTC
. . TRBJ2-5 TRBV2 CASSPLLDQEGQETQYF TGTGCCAGCAGTCCCCTCCTGGACCAAGAAGGCCAAGAGACCCAGTACTTC
. . TRBJ1-6 TRBV4-1 CASSQSPGGVGNSPLHF TGCGCCAGCAGCCAATCTCCCGGAGGAGTTGGTAATTCACCCCTCCACTTT
once TRBD2 TRBJ2-3 TRBV13 CASSSQTSGATDTQYF TGTGCCAGCAGCTCCCAAACTAGCGGGGCTACAGATACGCAGTATTTT
. . TRBJ2-2 TRBV5-1 CASSLRDPLPGELFF TGCGCCAGCAGCTTGCGGGACCCCCTTCCCGGGGAGCTGTTTTTT
few . TRBJ1-3 TRBV5-1 CASRSGRGGGSLWTGNTIYF TGCGCCAGCAGATCTGGACGGGGCGGAGGCTCGTTATGGACTGGAAACACCATATATTTT
. . TRBJ1-2 TRBV6-1 CASSARGYDGYTF TGTGCCAGCAGTGCCAGGGGATACGATGGCTACACCTTC
. . TRBJ1-1 TRBV7-8 CASSLGQWNTEAFF TGTGCCAGCAGCTTAGGGCAATGGAACACTGAAGCTTTCTTT
. . TRBJ2-2 TRBV6-5 CASSYSLGTGELFF TGTGCCAGCAGTTACTCTCTGGGAACCGGGGAGCTGTTTTTT
. . TRBJ1-6 TRBV6-5 CASTSEGNSPLHF TGTGCCAGCACCTCAGAGGGGAATTCACCCCTCCACTTT
. TRBD1 TRBJ2-5 TRBV6-5 CASSYSGGPETQYF TGTGCCAGCAGTTATTCAGGGGGTCCGGAGACCCAGTACTTC
. . TRBJ1-1 TRBV19 CASSIAVNTEAFF TGTGCCAGTAGTATAGCGGTGAACACTGAAGCTTTCTTT
. . TRBJ1-2 TRBV5-8 CASSLAGDYGYTF TGTGCCAGCAGCTTGGCGGGAGACTATGGCTACACCTTC
. TRBD1 TRBJ2-1 TRBV27 CASSPRGTGRNEQFF TGTGCCAGCAGTCCTAGAGGGACAGGGAGGAATGAGCAGTTCTTC
. . TRBJ2-3 TRBV7-6 CASSLGGGVTDTQYF TGTGCCAGCAGCTTAGGCGGGGGCGTCACAGATACGCAGTATTTT
. TRBD1 TRBJ2-2 TRBV28 CASSGTGRTGELFF TGTGCCAGCAGCGGGACAGGGCGGACCGGGGAGCTGTTTTTT
. . TRBJ1-2 TRBV6-1 CASSELGTNYGYTF TGTGCCAGCAGTGAGCTGGGGACTAACTATGGCTACACCTTC
. . TRBJ1-1 TRBV27 CASRNPNTEAFF TGTGCCAGCAGGAACCCGAACACTGAAGCTTTCTTT
. . TRBJ1-2 TRBV27 CASSLSQMAGYTF TGTGCCAGCAGTTTAAGCCAGATGGCAGGCTACACCTTC
. TRBD1 TRBJ2-5 TRBV10-1 CASSESRDRGETQYF TGCGCCAGCAGTGAGAGCCGGGACAGGGGAGAGACCCAGTACTTC
. . TRBJ1-1 TRBV5-8 CASRIFGANTEAFF TGTGCCAGCCGCATATTTGGGGCGAACACTGAAGCTTTCTTT
. TRBD1 TRBJ2-3 TRBV7-8 CASSINPGGPTDTQYF TGTGCCAGCAGCATCAACCCAGGGGGCCCCACAGATACGCAGTATTTT
. . TRBJ2-3 TRBV6-6 CASSYGPSIDTQYF TGTGCCAGCAGTTACGGTCCTAGCATAGATACGCAGTATTTT
. TRBD2 TRBJ2-5 TRBV7-6 CASSLLAGLETQYF TGTGCCAGCAGCTTGCTAGCGGGGTTAGAGACCCAGTACTTC
. . TRBJ1-1 TRBV2 CASSVGAAFF TGTGCCAGCAGTGTGGGGGCGGCTTTCTTT
few TRBD1 TRBJ1-1 TRBV9 CASSVVGTGWAEAFF TGTGCCAGCAGCGTAGTGGGGACAGGGTGGGCTGAAGCTTTCTTT
. . TRBJ2-4 TRBV11-2 CASSLAGSARDIQYF TGTGCCAGCAGCTTAGCCGGCAGCGCAAGGGACATTCAGTACTTC
. TRBD1 TRBJ2-7 TRBV5-8 CASSFPRDSIYEQYF TGTGCCAGCAGCTTCCCTCGGGACAGTATTTACGAGCAGTACTTC
. . TRBJ2-3 TRBV7-7 CASSLAGTFTDTQYF TGTGCCAGCAGCTTAGCGGGGACCTTCACAGATACGCAGTATTTT
. . TRBJ1-5 TRBV27 CASSPDTGNQPQHF TGTGCCAGCAGTCCTGACACGGGCAATCAGCCCCAGCATTTT
. . TRBJ1-4 TRBV19 CASSTRTATNEKLFF TGTGCCAGTAGTACGCGGACAGCAACTAATGAAAAACTGTTTTTT
. TRBD2 TRBJ2-2 TRBV5-8 CASSTGLAGAGELFF TGTGCCAGCAGCACTGGACTAGCGGGGGCCGGGGAGCTGTTTTTT
. . TRBJ2-7 TRBV6-1 CASSEAIGVYEQYF TGTGCCAGCAGTGAAGCGATCGGGGTTTACGAGCAGTACTTC
. . TRBJ2-3 TRBV11-2 CASSLGLIGPIF TGTGCCAGCAGCTTAGGGCTAATCGGGCCCATTTTT
. . TRBJ2-1 TRBV27 CASSLSALTYNEQFF TGTGCCAGCAGTTTATCCGCACTAACCTACAATGAGCAGTTCTTC
. . TRBJ2-7 TRBV27 CASSLGGGQGAYEQYF TGTGCCAGCAGTTTAGGGGGTGGGCAGGGAGCGTACGAGCAGTACTTC
. . TRBJ1-3 TRBV2 CAGLDSGNTIYF TGTGCCGGTCTCGACTCTGGAAACACCATATATTTT
. TRBD1 TRBJ2-3 TRBV19 CASSKGQEALGTDTQYF TGTGCCAGCAGCAAGGGACAGGAGGCCCTCGGCACAGATACGCAGTATTTT
. . TRBJ1-2 TRBV13 CASSLRGSANYGYTF TGTGCCAGCAGCTTACGTGGCAGCGCTAACTATGGCTACACCTTC
. . TRBJ1-1 TRBV28 CASSFWRAHSTEAFF TGTGCCAGCAGTTTTTGGAGAGCACACAGCACTGAAGCTTTCTTT